What follows is one TCR beta chain and its context. Its antigen is unknown. The germline V gene encodes CDR1 LNHDA and CDR2 SQIVND (reference sequence). The CDR3 has 13 amino acids. Trimming took off 3 bases at V and 2 bases at J, with 7 bases between the two ends. These data come from a study of T-cell memory formation after mild COVID-19. Study observations and caveats: Clones contracting over day 15 to 85 were CD4/CD8 balanced, with later expanders leaning CD4+.

Libraries for TCRalpha and TCRbeta carried sample barcodes and unique molecular identifiers via 5'RACE. A single record per CDR3 protein comes from TCRdb applying MiXCR to the 5' RACE reads. Of 400,000 to 450,000 distinct CDR3 sequences in the sample, about 20% were seen once. The sequencing input was PBMCs or a T cell subset sorted from them (not recorded which). The source of this sequence is a man between 18 and 35 years old who had mild COVID-19 (a few samples of this study predate the infection). Cell type and time point are not known. This chain links TRBV19 with TRBJ1-2, with D hard to call. The chain's CDR3 is CASSIWKNYGYTF. As DNA, the CDR3 is TGTGCCAGTAGTATCTGGAAGAACTATGGCTACACCTTC.